The sequence of this TCR beta chain was determined in a study of CD8 T cells in Susac syndrome. Reverse transcription of roughly 0.5 to 1 ug RNA was carried out with random hexamers. immunoSEQ multiplex PCR amplified TCR beta CDR3 across 54 Vbeta, 13 Jbeta. MiXCR, run by TCRdb on the immunoSEQ multiplex PCR reads, gives a single entry per CDR3 protein. The data show 120,000 to 150,000 distinct CDR3 sequences, 90% to 95% seen once. Study findings and constraints: The study's TCR sequencing and HLA analysis drew on a certain number of individuals. That number was acknowledged as relatively small.

The authors carried out high-throughput sequencing of TCR beta. They applied it to CD8+ and CD4+ T cells obtained from blood. TEMRA cells underwent FACS enrichment and CD8+ and CD4+ T cells underwent negative isolation. In regard to this clonotype: What it binds is not known.

V shed 2 bases, J shed 5 bases, and the junction held 9 bases outside the gene matches. The CDR3 has 15 residues. CDR1 and CDR2 from the germline V gene are SGHNT and YYREEE (reference sequence). The sequence was obtained from a human donor with multiple sclerosis. The chain carries TRBV5-4 and TRBJ2-7, with TRBD1 matching over 8 bases. The specimen was CD4+ T cells from PBMCs. The CDR3 nucleotides are TGTGCCAGCAGCTTCCCCGGGACAGGAAGCAACGAGCAGTACTTC. Translation: CASSFPGTGSNEQYF.